What follows are 3 T cell receptor beta chains derived from one specimen sequenced in a study of T-cell reconstitution after alpha-beta-depleted transplantation in children. For TCRbeta, the library was prepared with unique molecular identifiers. MiXCR, applied by TCRdb to the PCR reads, yields one record per CDR3 protein. The table includes 490,000 or so distinct CDR3 sequences, about 10% detected once. The sequencing here drew on PBMCs, taken before TCRalphabeta/CD19-depleted stem cell transplant. Receptors originate from a child aged 2-15 years with inherited bone marrow failure, due to receive a stem cell transplant.

This clonotype was seen only a few times. The chain has TRBV3-1 and TRBJ2-2; 9 bases fit TRBD2. V trimming: 4 bases; J trimming: 6 bases; junction bases outside the gene matches: 6. The CDR3 runs to 15 residues. Germline V gene sequence: CDR1 LGHDT, CDR2 YNNKEL (reference sequence). The CDR3 sequence is CASSPAGGGAGELFF. The CDR3 bases are TGTGCCAGCAGCCCAGCGGGAGGCGGCGCCGGGGAGCTGTTTTTT.

This clonotype was detected only once. The chain employs TRBV7-9 and TRBJ2-1; 7 bases agree with TRBD1. The V and J ends lost 5 bases and 3 bases, in that order; junction bases with no gene match: 13. The CDR3 extends over 17 amino acids. Germline V CDR1 and CDR2: SEHNR, FQNEAQ (reference sequence). The CDR3 DNA reads TGTGCCAGCAGCCAGGAGCTACAGGGGAAGTACTACAATGAGCAGTTCTTC. Protein: CASSQELQGKYYNEQFF.

This clonotype came up many times. This sequence joins TRBV2 and TRBJ2-5; D unclear. Germline CDR1 and CDR2: SNHLY and FYNNEI. Trimming shortened V by 8 bases and J by 4 bases, and 5 bases separated the two germline ends. This CDR3 spans 10 amino acids. The CDR3 loop reads CASGTETQYF. CDR3 DNA: TGTGCCAGCGGTACAGAGACCCAGTACTTC.